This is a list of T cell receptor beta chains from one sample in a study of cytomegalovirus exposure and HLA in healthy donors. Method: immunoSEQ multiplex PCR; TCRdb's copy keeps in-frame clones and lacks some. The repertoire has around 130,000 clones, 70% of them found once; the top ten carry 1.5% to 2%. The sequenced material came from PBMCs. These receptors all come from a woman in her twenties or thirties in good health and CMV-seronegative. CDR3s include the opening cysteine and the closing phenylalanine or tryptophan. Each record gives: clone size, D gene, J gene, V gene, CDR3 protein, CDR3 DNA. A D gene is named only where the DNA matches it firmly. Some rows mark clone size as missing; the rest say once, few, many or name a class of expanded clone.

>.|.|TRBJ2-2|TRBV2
CASKEAPYGELFF
TGTGCCAGCAAGGAGGCCCCTTACGGGGAGCTGTTTTTT
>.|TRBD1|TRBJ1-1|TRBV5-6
CASSREGLETGDPEAFF
TGTGCCAGCAGCCGTGAGGGGTTGGAGACAGGGGACCCTGAAGCTTTCTTT
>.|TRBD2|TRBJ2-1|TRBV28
CASSPIGTSGYNEQFF
TGTGCCAGCAGCCCGATCGGGACTAGCGGATACAATGAGCAGTTCTTC
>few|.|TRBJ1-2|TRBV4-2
CASSQEGHTGYGYTF
TGTGCCAGCAGCCAAGAGGGGCATACCGGCTATGGCTACACCTTC
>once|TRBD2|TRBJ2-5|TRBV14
CASSQALAGGETQYF
TGTGCCAGCAGCCAAGCCCTAGCGGGGGGTGAGACCCAGTACTTC
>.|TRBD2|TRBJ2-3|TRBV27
CASSLAGSGSRSDTQYF
TGTGCCAGCAGTCTTGCGGGTAGCGGGAGTAGGTCAGATACGCAGTATTTT
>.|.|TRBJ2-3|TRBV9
CASSVAADTQYF
TGTGCCAGCAGCGTAGCCGCAGATACGCAGTATTTT
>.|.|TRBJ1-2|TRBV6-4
CASSDSFAGSGRNYGYTF
TGTGCCAGCAGTGACTCATTCGCTGGCTCAGGCCGAAACTATGGCTACACCTTC
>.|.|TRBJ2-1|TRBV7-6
CASSLVSNEQFF
TGTGCCAGCAGCTTAGTCAGCAATGAGCAGTTCTTC
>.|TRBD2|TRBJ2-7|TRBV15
CATSRTSGSYEQYF
TGTGCCACCAGCAGAACTAGCGGGAGCTACGAGCAGTACTTC
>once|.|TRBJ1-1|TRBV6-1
CASGRAREAFF
TGTGCCAGCGGGAGGGCTCGGGAAGCTTTCTTT
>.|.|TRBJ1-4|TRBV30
CAWSVAPNEKLFF
TGTGCCTGGAGTGTAGCTCCAAATGAAAAACTGTTTTTT
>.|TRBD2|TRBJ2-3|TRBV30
CAWSVPTTSGGYTDTQYF
TGTGCCTGGAGTGTACCAACCACTAGCGGGGGTTACACAGATACGCAGTATTTT
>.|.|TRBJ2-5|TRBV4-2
CASSQRGAETQYF
TGTGCCAGCAGCCAACGGGGGGCGGAGACCCAGTACTTC
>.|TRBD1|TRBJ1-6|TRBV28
CASNTPTGGGSPLHF
TGTGCCAGCAATACTCCCACAGGGGGAGGTTCACCCCTCCACTTT
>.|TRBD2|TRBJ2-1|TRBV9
CASSVSGRDGNEQFF
TGTGCCAGCAGCGTGAGCGGGAGGGATGGTAATGAGCAGTTCTTC
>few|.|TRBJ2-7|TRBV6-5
CASSREIVSYEQYF
TGTGCCAGCAGTCGGGAGATCGTTTCCTACGAGCAGTACTTC
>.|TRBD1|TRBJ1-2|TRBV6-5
CASRRTGGWLYGYTF
TGTGCCAGCAGAAGGACAGGGGGCTGGTTATATGGCTACACCTTC
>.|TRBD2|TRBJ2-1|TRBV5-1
CASSSGRRGWIEQFF
TGCGCCAGCAGCAGCGGGAGACGGGGGTGGATTGAGCAGTTCTTC
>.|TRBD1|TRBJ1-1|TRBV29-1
CSVGQGTEAFF
TGCAGCGTTGGACAGGGCACTGAAGCTTTCTTT
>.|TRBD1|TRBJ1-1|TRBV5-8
CASSFLFLPGQGAGSTEAFF
TGTGCCAGCAGCTTTCTTTTTCTACCGGGACAGGGGGCTGGAAGCACTGAAGCTTTCTTT
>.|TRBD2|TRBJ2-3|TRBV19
CASSPGTSSDTQYF
TGTGCCAGTAGCCCGGGGACTAGCAGCGATACGCAGTATTTT
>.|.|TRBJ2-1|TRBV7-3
CASSYGERDNEQFF
TGTGCCAGCAGCTATGGAGAACGGGACAATGAGCAGTTCTTC
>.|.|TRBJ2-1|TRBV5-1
CASSLGVDMHNEQFF
TGCGCCAGCAGCTTGGGGGTGGACATGCACAATGAGCAGTTCTTC
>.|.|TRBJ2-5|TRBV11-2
CASSYDSQETQYF
TGTGCCAGCAGCTACGACAGTCAAGAGACCCAGTACTTC
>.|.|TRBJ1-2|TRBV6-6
CASNPLGARGYTF
TGTGCCAGCAACCCCCTGGGGGCCCGGGGCTACACCTTC
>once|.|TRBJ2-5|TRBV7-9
CASSLDREQYF
TGTGCCAGCAGCTTAGACCGAGAGCAGTACTTC
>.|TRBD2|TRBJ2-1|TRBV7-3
CASSSSRSAGGRGKQFF
TGTGCCAGCAGCTCCTCCCGGTCAGCGGGGGGGCGAGGGAAGCAGTTCTTC
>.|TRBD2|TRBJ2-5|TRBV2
CASAARGGETQYF
TGTGCCAGCGCTGCTCGGGGGGGAGAGACCCAGTACTTC
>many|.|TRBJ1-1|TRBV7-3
CASSPSGENTEAFF
TGTGCCAGCAGCCCATCAGGGGAAAATACTGAAGCTTTCTTT
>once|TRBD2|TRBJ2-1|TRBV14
CASSQGYRDSSAGGFYNEQFF
TGTGCCAGCAGCCAAGGGTATCGGGACAGTTCAGCGGGAGGGTTCTACAATGAGCAGTTCTTC
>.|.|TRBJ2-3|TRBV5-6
CASSRQEFNTDTQYF
TGTGCCAGCAGTCGACAAGAATTTAACACAGATACGCAGTATTTT
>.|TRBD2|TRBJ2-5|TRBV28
CASSLTSGRGGETQYF
TGTGCCAGCAGTCTGACTAGCGGGAGAGGGGGGGAGACCCAGTACTTC
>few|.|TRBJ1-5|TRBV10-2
CASSAGGWQPQHF
TGCGCCAGCAGTGCGGGGGGATGGCAGCCCCAGCATTTT
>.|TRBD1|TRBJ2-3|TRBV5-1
CASSLGGTGEDTQYF
TGCGCCAGCAGCTTGGGGGGGACAGGGGAGGATACGCAGTATTTT
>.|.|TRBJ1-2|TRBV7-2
CASSLAGGGGPYGYTF
TGTGCCAGCAGCTTAGCGGGTGGAGGAGGGCCGTATGGCTACACCTTC
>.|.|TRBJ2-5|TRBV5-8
CASSLRETQYF
TGTGCCAGCAGCCTCCGAGAGACCCAGTACTTC
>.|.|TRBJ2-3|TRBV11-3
CASSLGYRNTDTQYF
TGTGCCAGCAGCTTAGGGTACAGAAACACAGATACGCAGTATTTT
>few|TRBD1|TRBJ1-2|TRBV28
CASSLNRGRWGYTF
TGTGCCAGCAGTTTGAACAGGGGGCGTTGGGGCTACACCTTC
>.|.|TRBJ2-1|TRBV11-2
CASSSQTQGEQFF
TGTGCCAGCAGCTCCCAGACCCAGGGTGAGCAGTTCTTC
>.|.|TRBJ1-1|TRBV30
CAWSPGGVTEAFF
TGTGCCTGGAGTCCTGGAGGGGTCACTGAAGCTTTCTTT
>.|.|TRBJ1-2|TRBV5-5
CASSLRQAEVQLYGYTF
TGTGCCAGCAGCTTGAGGCAGGCGGAGGTCCAACTCTATGGCTACACCTTC
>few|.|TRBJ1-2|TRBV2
CASSEGQGNYGYTF
TGTGCCAGCAGTGAGGGGCAGGGAAACTATGGCTACACCTTC
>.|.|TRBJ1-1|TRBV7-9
CASSSDRNTEAFF
TGTGCCAGCAGCTCCGACAGAAACACTGAAGCTTTCTTT
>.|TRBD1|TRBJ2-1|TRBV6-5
CASRPRDRGMNEQFF
TGTGCCAGCAGGCCCCGGGACAGGGGAATGAATGAGCAGTTCTTC
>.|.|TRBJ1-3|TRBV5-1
CASSYTGSGPGNTIYF
TGCGCCAGCAGCTACACGGGAAGCGGGCCTGGAAACACCATATATTTT
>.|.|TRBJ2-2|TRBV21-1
CASSPKPYSGELFF
TGTGCCAGCAGCCCCAAGCCCTACTCCGGGGAGCTGTTTTTT
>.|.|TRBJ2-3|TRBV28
CASSRTTGDVDTQYF
TGTGCCAGCAGCCGGACCACGGGGGACGTAGATACGCAGTATTTT
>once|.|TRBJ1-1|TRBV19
CASSMTVPTEAFF
TGTGCCAGTAGTATGACAGTACCCACTGAAGCTTTCTTT
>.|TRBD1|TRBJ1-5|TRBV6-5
CASSYPRQGQGQPQHF
TGTGCCAGCAGTTACCCCCGACAGGGGCAGGGTCAGCCCCAGCATTTT
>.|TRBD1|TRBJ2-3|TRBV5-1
CASSTGQGATDTQYF
TGCGCCAGCAGCACGGGACAGGGGGCCACAGATACGCAGTATTTT
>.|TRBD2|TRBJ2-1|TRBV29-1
CSVVAGEGYNEQFF
TGCAGCGTTGTTGCGGGAGAAGGATACAATGAGCAGTTCTTC